These T cell receptor beta chains were read from a single sample in a study of control samples from healthy donors and cancer patients. Here immunoSEQ multiplex PCR was the method, and the copy in TCRdb shows in-frame clones only, minus some. The table lists 50,000 to 55,000 clones, about 92% of them singletons. The sample comprised PBMCs. These receptor sequences come from a man between 35 and 55 years old with colorectal cancer. Both conserved end residues are part of each CDR3. A D gene is named only where the DNA matches it firmly. Size tells how often a clone was seen (once, few, many) or the class of an expanded clone, and some rows leave it out.

J gene | clone size | D gene | V gene | CDR3 DNA | CDR3 protein
TRBJ2-7 | once | . | TRBV19 | TGTGCCAGTAGTTTGTCTACGGACCTTTCTTACGAGCAGTACTTC | CASSLSTDLSYEQYF
TRBJ1-2 | . | . | TRBV30 | TGTGCCTGGAGTGTATTAACCGGGGGCTACACCTTC | CAWSVLTGGYTF
TRBJ2-7 | . | TRBD2 | TRBV30 | TGTGCCTGGAGTGTAGGTGGGGGGGGCGAGCAGTACTTC | CAWSVGGGGEQYF
TRBJ2-2 | . | . | TRBV10-2 | TGCGCCAGCAGTGGGGGGAACACCGGGGAGCTGTTTTTT | CASSGGNTGELFF
TRBJ2-7 | . | . | TRBV7-8 | TGTGCCAGCAGCTTATCGACTTTGAACCAGTACTTC | CASSLSTLNQYF
TRBJ2-1 | few | TRBD2 | TRBV5-6 | TGTGCCAGCAGCACGACTAGCGGGAGCGGGTTCAATGAGCAGTTCTTC | CASSTTSGSGFNEQFF
TRBJ1-1 | . | TRBD1 | TRBV4-1 | TGCGCCAGCAGCCATCCTCAGGGGGTGGGGACTGAAGCTTTCTTT | CASSHPQGVGTEAFF
TRBJ2-1 | . | TRBD1 | TRBV29-1 | TGCAGCGTTGTTGACAGGGCCGCCTACAATGAGCAGTTCTTC | CSVVDRAAYNEQFF
TRBJ2-2 | . | TRBD1 | TRBV30 | TGTGCCTGGGATAAGGACAGGGCGTATTCCGGGGAGCTGTTTTTT | CAWDKDRAYSGELFF
TRBJ2-5 | once | TRBD2 | TRBV10-3 | TGTGCCATCAGAGAGACTAGCGGGAGGACCGGGGAGACCCAGTACTTC | CAIRETSGRTGETQYF
TRBJ2-1 | . | TRBD2 | TRBV7-2 | TGTGCCAGCAGCTTCGGAAGCGGGAGAGGGTTTAATGAGCAGTTCTTC | CASSFGSGRGFNEQFF
TRBJ2-6 | . | . | TRBV7-2 | TGTGCCAGCAGCTTCGTAGGGTGGGCCAACGTCCTGACTTTC | CASSFVGWANVLTF
TRBJ1-2 | . | . | TRBV12-3/TRBV12-4 | TGTGCCAGCAGTGGGATATCGAGAGGCTACACCTTC | CASSGISRGYTF
TRBJ2-7 | . | TRBD2 | TRBV5-1 | TGCGCCAGCATCCCCGGACCGGGTTTTAGCGGGACGCGATGGGCCTACGAGCAGTACTTC | CASIPGPGFSGTRWAYEQYF
TRBJ2-7 | . | . | TRBV5-6 | TGTGCCAGCAGCTTTGCAAGGGGAGGCGAGCAGTACTTC | CASSFARGGEQYF
TRBJ2-3 | few | . | TRBV7-2 | TGTGCCAGCAGTCTCCGGCGGACAGATACGCAGTATTTT | CASSLRRTDTQYF
TRBJ2-7 | . | . | TRBV7-2 | TGTGCCAGCAGCTTAAGGGGGTACCCTAGCTCCTACGAGCAGTACTTC | CASSLRGYPSSYEQYF
TRBJ1-1 | . | . | TRBV6-5 | TGTGCCAGCAGTCCCCTGATGAACACTGAAGCTTTCTTT | CASSPLMNTEAFF
TRBJ2-5 | . | . | TRBV5-4 | TGTGCCAGCAGCTTGGAGGCAGAACAAGAGACCCAGTACTTC | CASSLEAEQETQYF
TRBJ2-5 | . | . | TRBV5-6 | TGTGCCAGCAGCCCGGTCGCCGACGAGACCCAGTACTTC | CASSPVADETQYF
TRBJ2-5 | . | . | TRBV4-1 | TGCGCCAGCAGCCAAGATCCCGAAGAGACCCAGTACTTC | CASSQDPEETQYF
TRBJ2-7 | . | TRBD2 | TRBV27 | TGTGCCAGCAGTCCAGGGACTAGCGGGATGTTCTACGAGCAGTACTTC | CASSPGTSGMFYEQYF
TRBJ1-3 | . | . | TRBV24-1 | TGTGCCACCAGTGATTCAACGACAGGTGGAAACACCATATATTTT | CATSDSTTGGNTIYF
TRBJ2-1 | few | TRBD2 | TRBV6-1 | TGTGCCAGCAGTGAAGGCCTAGCGGATTACAATGAGCAGTTCTTC | CASSEGLADYNEQFF
TRBJ2-3 | . | TRBD2 | TRBV27 | TGTGCCAGCAGACTTCTAGCGGGGTTTACAGATACGCAGTATTTT | CASRLLAGFTDTQYF
TRBJ2-4 | . | . | TRBV9 | TGTGCCAGCAGCGTAGTATCTGGACCCAAAAACATTCAGTACTTC | CASSVVSGPKNIQYF
TRBJ2-5 | . | TRBD2 | TRBV7-2 | TGTGCCAGCACCCCAGGGAGGGACCAAGAGACCCAGTACTTC | CASTPGRDQETQYF
TRBJ1-1 | once | . | TRBV5-1 | TGCGCCAGCAGCCTTATGGGGAGTGGGGCTCCTGAAGCTTTCTTT | CASSLMGSGAPEAFF
TRBJ2-5 | once | TRBD2 | TRBV5-4 | TGTGCCAGCCGATCGACAAGAGCGGGAGGCCAAGAGACCCAGTACTTC | CASRSTRAGGQETQYF
TRBJ1-1 | . | . | TRBV27 | TGTGCCAGCAGTTCCGGATGGCAAGCTTTCTTT | CASSSGWQAFF
TRBJ2-1 | . | . | TRBV6-6 | TGTGCCAGCAGTTACGATTCCTACAATGAGCAGTTCTTC | CASSYDSYNEQFF
TRBJ1-3 | . | . | TRBV27 | TGTGCCAGCGGCACTGGAAACACCATATATTTT | CASGTGNTIYF
TRBJ1-1 | . | TRBD1 | TRBV20-1 | TGCAGTGCTAGTGTCGTTCCGGGACAGGTATCCCCGCGGGGCACTGAAGCTTTCTTT | CSASVVPGQVSPRGTEAFF
TRBJ2-7 | . | . | TRBV7-8 | TGTGCCAGCAGCTTCGATGGGCCAGGGCCCTACGAGCAGTACTTC | CASSFDGPGPYEQYF
TRBJ1-1 | . | . | TRBV11-2 | TGTGCCAGCAGCCCGGGTGTGGGGGGGGCGCGGGGCACTGAAGCTTTCTTT | CASSPGVGGARGTEAFF
TRBJ1-1 | . | TRBD1 | TRBV11-3 | TGTGCCAGCAGCCAAGGGAGGACAGGGTTCACTGAAGCTTTCTTT | CASSQGRTGFTEAFF
TRBJ1-6 | . | . | TRBV7-2 | TGTGCCAGCAGCACGACACAGGGCTGGAATTCACCCCTCCACTTT | CASSTTQGWNSPLHF
TRBJ2-2 | once | TRBD1 | TRBV19 | TGTGCCAGTAGTACAGGGACAGGGGGCAACCCCGGGGAGCTGTTTTTT | CASSTGTGGNPGELFF
TRBJ2-5 | . | TRBD2 | TRBV30 | TGTGCCTGGAGTGCAGCGGGAGTCCCGACCCAGTACTTC | CAWSAAGVPTQYF
TRBJ2-5 | . | TRBD1 | TRBV6-2/TRBV6-3 | TGTGCCAGCAGTTACGCTAAGGGACAGGGTATGAGGGAGACCCAGTACTTC | CASSYAKGQGMRETQYF
TRBJ2-4 | . | TRBD2 | TRBV5-4 | TGTGCCAGCAGCTTAAAGACTAGCGGGAGAGGGGCCAAAAACATTCAGTACTTC | CASSLKTSGRGAKNIQYF
TRBJ2-1 | . | . | TRBV19 | TGTGCCAGCGGGCGGGCAAGGTACAATGAGCAGTTCTTC | CASGRARYNEQFF
TRBJ2-5 | . | . | TRBV4-1 | TGCGCCAGCAGCCCTCAGACAGGACGAGAACAAGAGACCCAGTACTTC | CASSPQTGREQETQYF
TRBJ2-7 | . | . | TRBV5-1 | TGCGCCAGCAGCCGGGACGGAGCCTACGAGCAGTACTTC | CASSRDGAYEQYF
TRBJ2-1 | . | TRBD1 | TRBV7-9 | TGTGCCAGCAGCACCGGGACAGGGTACTACAATGAGCAGTTCTTC | CASSTGTGYYNEQFF
TRBJ2-3 | . | . | TRBV19 | TGTGCCAGTAGTATAATACTTCCAGATACGCAGTATTTT | CASSIILPDTQYF
TRBJ1-2 | . | . | TRBV18 | TGTGCCAGCTCACCGCAGCAGAACTATGGCTACACCTTC | CASSPQQNYGYTF
TRBJ2-5 | few | TRBD1 | TRBV2 | TGTGCCAGCAGCTTCCTTAACAGGGGCACGGAGACCCAGTACTTC | CASSFLNRGTETQYF
TRBJ2-2 | . | . | TRBV5-1 | TGCGCCAGCAGCTTGGAAGGGGTTAGGGTCACCGGGGAGCTGTTTTTT | CASSLEGVRVTGELFF
TRBJ1-6 | . | . | TRBV9 | TGTGCCAGCAGCGTTACAGGAAGCTCCTATAATTCACCCCTCCACTTT | CASSVTGSSYNSPLHF
TRBJ1-4 | . | . | TRBV18 | TGTGCCAGCTCACCGTCCAACAGAGCAACTAATGAAAAACTGTTTTTT | CASSPSNRATNEKLFF
TRBJ2-2 | . | . | TRBV7-9 | TGTGCCAGCAGTTACAGGGTCTTCGGGGAGCTGTTTTTT | CASSYRVFGELFF
TRBJ2-7 | . | . | TRBV6-1 | TGTGCCAGCAGTGAAATATACGAGCAGTACTTC | CASSEIYEQYF
TRBJ2-1 | once | TRBD2 | TRBV6-5 | TGTGCCAGCGGGAGTATAGCGGGAGGGCTGAATGAGCAGTTCTTC | CASGSIAGGLNEQFF
TRBJ1-5 | . | TRBD1 | TRBV5-8 | TGTGCCAGCAGCGGTGACAGGGTAGGTCAGCCCCAGCATTTT | CASSGDRVGQPQHF
TRBJ2-7 | . | . | TRBV13 | TGTGCCAGCAGCTTAGGTAGAGCCTACGAGCAGTACTTC | CASSLGRAYEQYF
TRBJ2-7 | . | . | TRBV5-1 | TGCGCCAGCAGCTTGGCTCCCGACAGGACGTCCTACGAGCAGTACTTC | CASSLAPDRTSYEQYF